These 15 T cell receptor beta chains were sequenced from one sample in a study of blood T cell repertoires in COVID-19. The protocol was immunoSEQ multiplex PCR, while the TCRdb copy is restricted to in-frame clones and leaves out a portion. The table has 130,000 or so clones, around 80% seen once. The sample was peripheral blood. The receptor set was obtained from a woman in her fifties or sixties with acute or convalescent COVID-19.

This clone appeared once. The gene calls are TRBV7-3 and TRBJ1-1; TRBD1 is a possible D gene (5 bases). V was shortened by 5 bases and J by 4 bases, with 20 bases between the two germline ends. The V gene's germline CDR1 is SGHTA and CDR2 FQGTGA. This CDR3 spans 16 amino acids. CDR3 protein: CASSQLGGNRGTEAFF. DNA for the CDR3: TGTGCCAGCAGCCAACTGGGAGGGAATAGGGGCACTGAAGCTTTCTTT.

The chain carries TRBV6-5 and TRBJ1-2; 8 nucleotides align to TRBD1. The CDR3 consists of 15 residues. V shed 5 bases and J 4 bases; nucleotides not matched to a gene: 9. Per germline, CDR1 MNHEY and CDR2 SVGAGI. CDR3 sequence: CASSNTGGRTYGYTF. The CDR3 DNA reads TGTGCCAGCAGTAATACAGGGGGTCGAACCTATGGCTACACCTTC.

Only one count was recorded for this clone. The chain employs TRBV18 and TRBJ1-1; D remains unclear. The CDR3 contains 15 residues. CDR1 is KGHSH, CDR2 LQKENI, per germline. The ends were cut back, 4 bases at V and 0 bases at J, with 12 bases in the middle. The DNA for the CDR3 is TGTGCCAGCTCACTGGGTGGGAGGGTGAACACTGAAGCTTTCTTT. Protein product: CASSLGGRVNTEAFF.

This chain uses TRBV9 with TRBJ1-1, with D perhaps TRBD1 (5 bases). The CDR3 has 17 residues. Germline V lookup: CDR1 SGDLS, CDR2 YYNGEE. V lost 9 bases, J lost 3 bases, and 27 bases lay in between. Here the CDR3 reads CATLLLLVGWGDTEAFF. The CDR3 DNA reads as TGTGCCACCCTTCTGCTTTTAGTGGGATGGGGGGACACTGAAGCTTTCTTT.

The rearrangement uses TRBV9 and TRBJ2-7, with a tentative D call TRBD2 (5 bases). The germline gives CDR1 SGDLS, CDR2 YYNGEE. V was pared by 4 bases and J by 6 bases, with 17 bases between. This CDR3 comprises 14 residues. The CDR3 region is CASSSRGWSTEQYF. As DNA, the CDR3 is TGTGCCAGCAGCTCCCGGGGTTGGTCCACCGAGCAGTACTTC. The whole variable domain, remainder taken from reference TRBV9 and TRBJ2-7, is DSGVTQTPKHLITATGQRVTLRCSPRSGDLSVYWYQQSLDQGLQFLIQYYNGEERAKGNILERFSAQQFPDLHSELNLSSLELGDSALYFCASSSRGWSTEQYFGPGTRLTVT.

The chain links TRBV27 to TRBJ1-2, with a possible D match to TRBD1 (5 bases). V lost 7 bases and J 0 bases, leaving 18 bases between the germline ends. There are 16 residues in the CDR3. Germline CDR1 reads MNHEY; CDR2 reads SMNVEV (reference sequence). CDR3 protein: CASTEVGTQANYGYTF. Written as DNA, the CDR3 is TGTGCCAGCACCGAGGTGGGGACTCAAGCTAACTATGGCTACACCTTC.

V usage is TRBV28 and J usage is TRBJ2-3, with 7 bases identical to TRBD1. J lost 3 bases, V lost 7 bases, and 10 bases had no gene match. The CDR3 is made up of 15 amino acids. Germline V gene lookup returns CDR1 MDHEN and CDR2 SYDVKM. The CDR3 protein is CASIRSTGRTDTQYF. The CDR3 nucleotides read TGTGCCAGCATTCGATCGACAGGGCGTACAGATACGCAGTATTTT.

The CDR3 nucleotides read TGTGCCAGCTCCCAGGGGCGAGGGACCCCACCTGGAAACACCATATATTTT. Translation: CASSQGRGTPPGNTIYF. This chain connects TRBV18 to TRBJ1-3; D is perhaps TRBD1 (6 bases). Germline-derived CDR1 and CDR2 are KGHSH and LQKENI. The CDR3 runs 17 residues. V lost 6 bases and J lost 2, with 20 bases in between.

This rearrangement joins TRBV7-6 to TRBJ1-2; 8 bases align to TRBD1. The germline V gene encodes CDR1 SGHVS and CDR2 FNYEAQ. The CDR3 runs to 13 residues. Germline trimming cut 3 bases from V and 6 bases from J; bases unmatched to any gene: 3. CDR3: CASSLTGVDGYTF. CDR3 DNA: TGTGCCAGCAGCTTGACAGGGGTGGATGGCTACACCTTC.

This chain uses TRBV5-4 with TRBJ1-2, with a tentative D call TRBD1 (6 bases). The ends were cut back, 2 bases at V and 6 bases at J, with 11 bases in the middle. Germline CDR1 and CDR2: SGHNT and YYREEE (reference sequence). CDR3 length: 13 residues. CDR3 sequence (DNA): TGTGCCAGCAGCTTCACGACAGGCGATGGCTACACCTTC. Translated: CASSFTTGDGYTF.

The rearrangement joins TRBV27 to TRBJ1-4; D gene unclear. The CDR3 consists of 16 residues. In germline, CDR1 is MNHEY, CDR2 SMNVEV (reference sequence). Trimming left V 0 bases short and J 0 bases short, with 8 bases between. CDR3 amino acids: CASSLSGAATNEKLFF. CDR3 nucleotide sequence: TGTGCCAGCAGTTTATCAGGAGCTGCAACTAATGAAAAACTGTTTTTT.

This sequence joins TRBV7-9 and TRBJ2-3; D perhaps matches TRBD2 (7 bases). Germline CDR1 and CDR2: SEHNR and FQNEAQ (reference sequence). CDR3 length: 15 residues. V gave up 5 bases and J gave up 5 bases, with 17 bases separating them. The CDR3 spells CASSLNRGAGDTQYF. The CDR3 DNA reads as TGTGCCAGCAGCCTCAACCGGGGGGCGGGAGATACGCAGTATTTT. The variable domain in full, with the rest retrieved from reference TRBV7-9 and TRBJ2-3, is DTGVSQNPRHKITKRGQNVTFRCDPISEHNRLYWYRQTLGQGPEFLTYFQNEAQLEKSRLLSDRFSAERPKGSFSTLEIQRTEQGDSAMYLCASSLNRGAGDTQYFGPGTRLTVL.

The V and J genes are TRBV12-3 or TRBV12-4 and TRBJ1-2; 7 nucleotides match TRBD1. The length of the CDR3 is 12 residues. J gave up 5 bases and V 6 bases, and 3 bases lay outside the gene matches. The DNA of the CDR3 is TGTGCCAGCAGCGAACAGGGGTATGGCTACACCTTC. This translates into CASSEQGYGYTF.

V and J are TRBV6-5 and TRBJ2-5, with 7 bases that match TRBD2. The ends lost 0 bases at V and 5 bases at J; junction bases unmatched: 6. The germline CDR1 and CDR2 sequences are MNHEY and SVGAGI. This CDR3 has 15 amino acids. The CDR3 loop is CASSYSRGVGETQYF. CDR3 DNA sequence: TGTGCCAGCAGTTACTCCCGGGGGGTAGGGGAGACCCAGTACTTC.

The CDR3 DNA is TGTGCCAGCATCCAGGAGGTCGCAGGGGGCTCTTTACTGAACACTGAAGCTTTCTTT. Residues: CASIQEVAGGSLLNTEAFF. This sequence joins TRBV5-6 and TRBJ1-1; 8 nucleotides align to TRBD1. CDR1 and CDR2 (germline): SGHDT, YYEEEE. The CDR3 extends over 19 amino acids. V lost 6 bases, J lost 0 bases, and 19 bases stayed unmatched.